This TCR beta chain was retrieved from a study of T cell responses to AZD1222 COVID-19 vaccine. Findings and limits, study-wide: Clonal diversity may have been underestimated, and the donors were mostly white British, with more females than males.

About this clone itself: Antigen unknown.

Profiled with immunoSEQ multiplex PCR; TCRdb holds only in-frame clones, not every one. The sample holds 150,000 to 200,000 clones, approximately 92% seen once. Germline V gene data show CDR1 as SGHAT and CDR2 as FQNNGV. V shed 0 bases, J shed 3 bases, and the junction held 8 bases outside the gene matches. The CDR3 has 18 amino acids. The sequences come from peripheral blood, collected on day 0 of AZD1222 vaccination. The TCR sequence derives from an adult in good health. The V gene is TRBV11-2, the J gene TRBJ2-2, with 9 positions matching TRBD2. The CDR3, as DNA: TGTGCCAGCAGCTTAGATACGGTGACTAGCGGATACACCGGGGAGCTGTTTTTT. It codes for CASSLDTVTSGYTGELFF.